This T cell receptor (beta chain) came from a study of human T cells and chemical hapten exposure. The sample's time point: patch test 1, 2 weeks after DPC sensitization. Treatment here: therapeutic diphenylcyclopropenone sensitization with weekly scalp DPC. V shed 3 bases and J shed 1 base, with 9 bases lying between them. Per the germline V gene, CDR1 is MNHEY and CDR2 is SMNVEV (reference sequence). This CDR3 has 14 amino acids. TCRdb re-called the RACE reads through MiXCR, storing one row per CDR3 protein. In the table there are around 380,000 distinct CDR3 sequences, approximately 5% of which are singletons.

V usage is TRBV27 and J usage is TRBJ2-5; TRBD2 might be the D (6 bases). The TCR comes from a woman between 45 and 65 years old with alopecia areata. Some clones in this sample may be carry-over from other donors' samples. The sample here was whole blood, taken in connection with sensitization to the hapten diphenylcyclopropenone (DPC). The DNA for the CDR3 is TGTGCCAGCAGTTTTAGCGGAGTCCAAGAGACCCAGTACTTC. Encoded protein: CASSFSGVQETQYF.